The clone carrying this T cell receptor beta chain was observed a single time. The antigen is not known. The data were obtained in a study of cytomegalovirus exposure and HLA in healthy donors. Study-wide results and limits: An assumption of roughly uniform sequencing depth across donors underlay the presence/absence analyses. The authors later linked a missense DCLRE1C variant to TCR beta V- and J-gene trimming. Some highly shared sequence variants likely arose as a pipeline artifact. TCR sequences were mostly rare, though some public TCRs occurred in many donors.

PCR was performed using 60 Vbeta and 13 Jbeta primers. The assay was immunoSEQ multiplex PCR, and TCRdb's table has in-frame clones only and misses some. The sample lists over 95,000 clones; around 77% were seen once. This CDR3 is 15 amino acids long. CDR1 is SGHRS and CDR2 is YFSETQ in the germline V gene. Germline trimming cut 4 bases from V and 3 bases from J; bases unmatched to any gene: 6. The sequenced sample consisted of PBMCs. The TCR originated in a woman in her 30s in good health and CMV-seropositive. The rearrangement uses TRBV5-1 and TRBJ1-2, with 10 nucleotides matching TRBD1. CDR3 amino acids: CASSRDRGSDYGYTF. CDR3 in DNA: TGCGCCAGCAGCCGGGACAGGGGTTCCGACTATGGCTACACCTTC.